This is a list of T cell receptor beta chains from one sample in a study of blood T cell repertoires in COVID-19. Data came from immunoSEQ multiplex PCR; TCRdb stores just in-frame clones and leaves some out. Of approximately 35,000 clones in the sample, over 70% were seen once. Sample: peripheral blood. The receptors originated from a man aged 60 to 69 with active COVID-19. Both conserved end residues are part of each CDR3. The D gene is left open where the match is weak. Not all rows give a size; the values are once, few, many and, for expanded clones, a class.

clone_size,j_call,d_call,v_call,cdr3_aa,cdr3_nt
-,TRBJ2-1,TRBD2,TRBV4-2,CASSLDRTLAGAYNEQFF,TGTGCCAGCAGCCTGGACAGGACACTAGCGGGTGCCTACAATGAGCAGTTCTTC
-,TRBJ2-1,TRBD2,TRBV2,CASNLHAGTSLYNEQFF,TGTGCCAGCAACCTCCACGCCGGGACTAGTCTTTACAATGAGCAGTTCTTC
-,TRBJ2-2,TRBD2,TRBV6-5,CASTASGLQGGELFF,TGTGCCAGCACGGCTAGCGGGCTGCAAGGCGGGGAGCTGTTTTTT
hyperexpanded,TRBJ2-5,-,TRBV13,CASSLGRRGLGETQYF,TGTGCCAGCAGCTTAGGCCGGCGGGGCTTGGGGGAGACCCAGTACTTC
-,TRBJ2-7,TRBD1,TRBV28,CASLDRGTEQYF,TGTGCCAGCTTGGACAGGGGGACCGAGCAGTACTTC
-,TRBJ2-5,-,TRBV7-2,CASSLGGTPVSQYF,TGTGCCAGCAGCTTAGGGGGGACTCCGGTGTCCCAGTACTTC
once,TRBJ1-5,TRBD1,TRBV5-4,CASSTGTGGSNQPQHF,TGTGCCAGCAGCACCGGGACAGGGGGGAGCAATCAGCCCCAGCATTTT
-,TRBJ2-1,TRBD2,TRBV7-8,CASGTREGYNEQFF,TGTGCCAGCGGGACCCGGGAGGGTTACAATGAGCAGTTCTTC
-,TRBJ2-7,TRBD1,TRBV11-2,CASGRDRELEQYF,TGTGCCAGCGGCCGGGACAGGGAATTGGAGCAGTACTTC
-,TRBJ2-1,TRBD2,TRBV5-1,CASSFLAGLYNEQFF,TGCGCCAGCAGCTTCCTAGCGGGACTCTACAATGAGCAGTTCTTC
-,TRBJ2-1,TRBD2,TRBV18,CASSISGRADEQFF,TGTGCCAGCTCAATTAGCGGGAGGGCCGATGAGCAGTTCTTC
once,TRBJ2-2,-,TRBV7-9,CASTGEWQRTGELFF,TGTGCCAGCACGGGGGAGTGGCAGCGCACCGGGGAGCTGTTTTTT
-,TRBJ2-1,TRBD2,TRBV5-6,CASSWGLAIYEQFF,TGTGCCAGCAGCTGGGGACTAGCGATATATGAGCAGTTCTTC
-,TRBJ2-2,-,TRBV2,CASNGRVGVNTGELFF,TGTGCCAGCAATGGTCGCGTGGGCGTGAACACCGGGGAGCTGTTTTTT
-,TRBJ1-2,TRBD1,TRBV19,CASTPGQGQNYGYTF,TGTGCCAGTACACCGGGACAGGGACAAAACTATGGCTACACCTTC
-,TRBJ2-7,TRBD1,TRBV9,CASSVADRGSEQYF,TGTGCCAGCAGCGTCGCAGACAGGGGCTCCGAGCAGTACTTC
-,TRBJ1-1,TRBD1,TRBV13,CASSQGQGWGGGEAFF,TGTGCCAGCAGCCAAGGACAGGGGTGGGGTGGTGGTGAAGCTTTCTTT
-,TRBJ2-1,-,TRBV27,CASSLTGLYYNEQFF,TGTGCCAGCAGCTTAACGGGACTTTACTACAATGAGCAGTTCTTC
-,TRBJ2-5,-,TRBV9,CASSVAAETQYF,TGTGCCAGCAGCGTAGCCGCGGAGACCCAGTACTTC
-,TRBJ1-3,TRBD1,TRBV5-1,CASSPGTGTGNTIYF,TGCGCCAGCAGTCCCGGGACAGGGACTGGAAACACCATATATTTT
few,TRBJ2-3,TRBD2,TRBV29-1,CSTRGGTDTQYF,TGCTCCACCCGGGGGGGCACAGATACGCAGTATTTT
once,TRBJ2-1,TRBD2,TRBV19,CASSPLAGRSLRLEQFF,TGTGCCAGTAGTCCCTTAGCGGGAAGGAGTCTGCGGCTAGAGCAGTTCTTC